This T cell receptor (beta chain) was observed in a study of blood T cell repertoires in COVID-19. Study as a whole: Samples came from the United States, Italy and Spain, spanning acute and convalescent COVID-19. Nucleic acid was either cDNA or gDNA, and it came from T cells, B-cell-depleted T cells, or PBMCs.

In the original workflow: Estimated nucleated cell counts came from reference gene primer amplification. Sequenced by immunoSEQ multiplex PCR; TCRdb stores in-frame clones only, minus some. For V, J and clone size, that table is used; D and trimming come from the DNA. The sample records around 300,000 clones, 70% to 90% being singletons. The CDR3 has 16 residues. Unmatched junction bases numbered 8, after V lost 6 bases and J lost 0 bases. Germline V gives CDR1 MNHNY, CDR2 SVGAGI (reference sequence). The sequenced material came from peripheral blood. The TCR originated in an older woman with acute or convalescent COVID-19. The gene calls are TRBV6-6 and TRBJ2-5; 9 nucleotides match TRBD2. CDR3 bases: TGTGCCAGCAGCCGAGCTCTAGCGGGGAACCAAGAGACCCAGTACTTC. It specifies CASSRALAGNQETQYF.